This T cell receptor (beta chain) was sequenced for a study of T cells after somatic rescue of genetic block. The data were produced by immunoSEQ multiplex PCR, yet TCRdb's version contains in-frame clones alone and is incomplete. The repertoire holds about 16,000 clones, 65% to 75% seen once, with more than 13% in the top ten. The length of the CDR3 is 14 residues. Germline-derived CDR1 and CDR2 are SGHVS and FNYEAQ. Trimming removed 5 bases at V and 3 bases at J, with 14 bases between. What was sequenced was peripheral blood mononuclear cells (PBMCs). The rearrangement joins TRBV7-6 to TRBJ2-7; maybe TRBD1 (6 bases). The TCR sequence derives from a boy younger than 18. The CDR3: CASSPNRDLYEQYF. The CDR3 nucleotides are TGTGCCAGCAGCCCAAACAGGGATCTCTACGAGCAGTACTTC.